The entry that follows covers one T cell receptor beta chain sequence. Its specificity is not known. A multiplex PCR was run with 60 Vbeta primers and 13 Jbeta primers. The method was immunoSEQ multiplex PCR; TCRdb's version includes in-frame clones alone and lacks a portion of them. The repertoire has some 170,000 clones, 80% to 85% of them found once; the top ten carry approximately 2%. This CDR3 has 15 amino acids. V shed 4 bases and J 4 bases; nucleotides not matched to a gene: 4. In germline, CDR1 is ENHRY, CDR2 SYGVKD. The sample is drawn from a study of cytomegalovirus exposure and HLA in healthy donors. Overall study context: The study's early data release held roughly 91 million unique TCRs from HLA-typed donors. Clustering assigned approximately 78% of the roughly 370 genotyped donors to the Caucasian-associated ancestry cluster. General study points: In a later analysis, common viral pathogens appeared linked to several of the most significant clusters. Highest at DRB1 and lowest at HLA-C, TCR association rates differed among HLA loci in a later analysis.

The sequenced sample consisted of PBMCs. The sequence was obtained from a woman in her twenties or thirties in good health and CMV-seronegative. The chain has TRBV10-3 and TRBJ2-1; 10 bases agree with TRBD2. The CDR3 loop reads CAISGTSGVYNEQFF. The CDR3 DNA sequence: TGTGCCATCAGTGGCACTAGCGGGGTTTACAATGAGCAGTTCTTC.